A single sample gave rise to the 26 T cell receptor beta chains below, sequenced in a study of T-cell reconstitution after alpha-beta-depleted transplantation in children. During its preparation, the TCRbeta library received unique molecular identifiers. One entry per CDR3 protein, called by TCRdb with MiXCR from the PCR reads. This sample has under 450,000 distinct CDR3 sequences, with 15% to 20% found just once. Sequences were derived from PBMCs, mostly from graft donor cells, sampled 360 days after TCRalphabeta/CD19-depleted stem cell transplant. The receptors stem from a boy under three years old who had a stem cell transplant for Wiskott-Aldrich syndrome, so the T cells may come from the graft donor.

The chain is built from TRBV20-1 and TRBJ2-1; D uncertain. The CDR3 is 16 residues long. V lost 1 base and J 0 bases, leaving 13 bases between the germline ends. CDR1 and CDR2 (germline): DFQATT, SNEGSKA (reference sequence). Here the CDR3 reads CSARGRNGDSYNEQFF. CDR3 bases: TGCAGTGCTAGAGGTCGTAACGGAGACTCCTACAATGAGCAGTTCTTC.

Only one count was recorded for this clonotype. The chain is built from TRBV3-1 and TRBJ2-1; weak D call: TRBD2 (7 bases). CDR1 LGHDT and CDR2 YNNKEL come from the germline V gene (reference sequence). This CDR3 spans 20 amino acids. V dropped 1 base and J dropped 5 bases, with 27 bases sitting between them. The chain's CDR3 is CASSQVPSLGGGPRNNEQFF. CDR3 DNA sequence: TGTGCCAGCAGCCAAGTTCCCTCCTTGGGCGGGGGCCCCAGAAACAATGAGCAGTTCTTC.

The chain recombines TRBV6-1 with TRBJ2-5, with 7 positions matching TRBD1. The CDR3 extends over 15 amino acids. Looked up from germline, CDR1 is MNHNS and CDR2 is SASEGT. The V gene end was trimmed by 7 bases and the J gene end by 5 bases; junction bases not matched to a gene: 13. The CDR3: CASTPKGTVWETQYF. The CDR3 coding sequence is TGTGCCAGCACCCCGAAGGGGACAGTCTGGGAGACCCAGTACTTC.

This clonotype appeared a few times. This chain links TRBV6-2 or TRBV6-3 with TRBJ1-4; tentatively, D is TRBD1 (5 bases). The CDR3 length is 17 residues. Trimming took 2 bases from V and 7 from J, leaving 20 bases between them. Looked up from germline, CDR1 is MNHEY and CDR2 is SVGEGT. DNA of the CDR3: TGTGCCAGCAGTTACAGGAGCCGACAGTGGGGATTTGAAAAACTGTTTTTT. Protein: CASSYRSRQWGFEKLFF.

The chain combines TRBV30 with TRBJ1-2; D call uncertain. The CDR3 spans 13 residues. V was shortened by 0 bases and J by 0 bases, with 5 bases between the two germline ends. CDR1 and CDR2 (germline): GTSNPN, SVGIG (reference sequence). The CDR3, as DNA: TGTGCCTGGAGTGTTGAGGCTAACTATGGCTACACCTTC. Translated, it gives CAWSVEANYGYTF.

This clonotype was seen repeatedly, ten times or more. CDR3 sequence reads: CASSQTAQGNIQYF. The CDR3 coding sequence is TGTGCCAGCAGCCAAACCGCACAGGGGAACATTCAGTACTTC. This chain connects TRBV5-6 to TRBJ2-4; 7 bases are shared with TRBD1. Germline assignment: CDR1 SGHDT and CDR2 YYEEEE. CDR3 length equals 14 residues. V shed 4 bases and J 7 bases; nucleotides not matched to a gene: 8.

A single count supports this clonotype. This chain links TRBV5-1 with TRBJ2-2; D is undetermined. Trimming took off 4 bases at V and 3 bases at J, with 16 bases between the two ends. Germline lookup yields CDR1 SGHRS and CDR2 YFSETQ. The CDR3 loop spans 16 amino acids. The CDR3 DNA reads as TGCGCCAGCAGCGACGGATTCCGTCGGGACACCGGGGAGCTGTTTTTT. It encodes CASSDGFRRDTGELFF.

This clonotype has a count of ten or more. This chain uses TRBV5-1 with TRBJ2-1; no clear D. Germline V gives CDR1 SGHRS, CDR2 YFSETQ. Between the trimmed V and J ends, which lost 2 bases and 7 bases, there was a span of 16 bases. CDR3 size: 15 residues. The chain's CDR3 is CASSLEAIGFNEQFF. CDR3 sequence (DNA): TGCGCCAGCAGCTTAGAGGCGATAGGGTTTAATGAGCAGTTCTTC.

The CDR3 reads CASRGWDRPNTGELFF. The CDR3 DNA reads TGTGCCAGCAGGGGATGGGACAGGCCGAACACCGGGGAGCTGTTTTTT. The chain uses TRBV6-1 and TRBJ2-2; 8 bases map to TRBD1. The CDR3 length is 16 residues. The ends lost 6 bases at V and 0 bases at J; junction bases unmatched: 6. Germline CDR1 and CDR2: MNHNS and SASEGT.

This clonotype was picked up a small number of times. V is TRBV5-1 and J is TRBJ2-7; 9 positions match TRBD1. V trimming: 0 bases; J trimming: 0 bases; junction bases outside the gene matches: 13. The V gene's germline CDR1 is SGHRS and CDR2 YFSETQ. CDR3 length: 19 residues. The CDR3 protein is CASSLGTGDSRKSSYEQYF. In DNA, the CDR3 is TGCGCCAGCAGCTTGGGGACAGGGGACTCCCGGAAAAGCTCCTACGAGCAGTACTTC.

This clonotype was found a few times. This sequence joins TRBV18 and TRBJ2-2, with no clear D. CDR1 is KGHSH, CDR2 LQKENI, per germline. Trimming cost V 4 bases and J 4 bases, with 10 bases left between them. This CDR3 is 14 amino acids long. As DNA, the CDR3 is TGTGCCAGCTCACGGTCGACCTCCACCGGGGAGCTGTTTTTT. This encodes CASSRSTSTGELFF.

CDR3 bases: TGTGCCAGCAGTGACCTGAACCCAAACATTCAGTACTTC. It codes for CASSDLNPNIQYF. This chain connects TRBV12-3 or TRBV12-4 to TRBJ2-4, with no clear D. The length of the CDR3 is 13 residues. Trimming pared 5 bases from V and 6 bases from J, leaving 11 bases between.

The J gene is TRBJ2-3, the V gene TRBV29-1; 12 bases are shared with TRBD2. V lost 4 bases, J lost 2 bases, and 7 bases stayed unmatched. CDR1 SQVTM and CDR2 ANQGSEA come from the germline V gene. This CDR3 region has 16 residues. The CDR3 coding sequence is TGCAGCGTTGGGATAGGACTAGCGGGGTTCACAGATACGCAGTATTTT. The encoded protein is CSVGIGLAGFTDTQYF.

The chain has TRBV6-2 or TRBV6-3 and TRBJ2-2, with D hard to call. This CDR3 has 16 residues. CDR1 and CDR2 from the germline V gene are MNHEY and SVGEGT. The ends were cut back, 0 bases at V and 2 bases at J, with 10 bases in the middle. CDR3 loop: CASSYSWTSNTGELFF. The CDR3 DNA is TGTGCCAGCAGTTACTCCTGGACCTCAAACACCGGGGAGCTGTTTTTT.

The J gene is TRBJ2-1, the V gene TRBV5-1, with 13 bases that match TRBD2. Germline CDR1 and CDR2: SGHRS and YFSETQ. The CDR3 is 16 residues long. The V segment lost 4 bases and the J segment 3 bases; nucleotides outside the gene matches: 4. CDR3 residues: CASSLTSGGFYNEQFF. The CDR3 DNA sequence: TGCGCCAGCAGCCTGACTAGCGGGGGGTTCTACAATGAGCAGTTCTTC.

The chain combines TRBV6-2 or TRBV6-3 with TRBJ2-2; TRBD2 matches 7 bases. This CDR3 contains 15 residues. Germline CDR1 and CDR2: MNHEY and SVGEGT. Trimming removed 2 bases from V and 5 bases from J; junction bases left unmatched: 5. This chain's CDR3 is CASSYHGRLTGELFF. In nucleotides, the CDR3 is TGTGCCAGCAGTTACCACGGGAGGCTAACCGGGGAGCTGTTTTTT.

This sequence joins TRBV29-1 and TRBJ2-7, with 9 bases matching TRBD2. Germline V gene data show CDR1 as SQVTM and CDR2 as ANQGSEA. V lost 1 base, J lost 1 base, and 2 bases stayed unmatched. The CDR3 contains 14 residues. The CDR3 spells CSVEATSGSYEQYF. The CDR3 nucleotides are TGCAGCGTTGAAGCGACTAGCGGATCCTACGAGCAGTACTTC.

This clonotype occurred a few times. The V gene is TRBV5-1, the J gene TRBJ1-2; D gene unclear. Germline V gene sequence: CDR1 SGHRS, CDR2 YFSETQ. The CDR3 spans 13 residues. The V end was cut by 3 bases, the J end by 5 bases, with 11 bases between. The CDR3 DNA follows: TGCGCCAGCAGCTCGACCGGGCCATATGGCTACACCTTC. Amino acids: CASSSTGPYGYTF. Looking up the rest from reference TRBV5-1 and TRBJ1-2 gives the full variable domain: KAGVTQTPRYLIKTRGQQVTLSCSPISGHRSVSWYQQTPGQGLQFLFEYFSETQRNKGNFPGRFSGRQFSNSRSEMNVSTLELGDSALYLCASSSTGPYGYTFGSGTRLTVV.

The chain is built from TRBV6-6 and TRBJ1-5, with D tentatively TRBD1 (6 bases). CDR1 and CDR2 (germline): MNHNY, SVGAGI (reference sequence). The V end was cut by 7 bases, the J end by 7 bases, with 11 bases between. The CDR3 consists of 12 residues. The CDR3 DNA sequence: TGTGCCAGCAACTTTGGGGGCCAGCCCCAGCATTTT. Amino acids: CASNFGGQPQHF.

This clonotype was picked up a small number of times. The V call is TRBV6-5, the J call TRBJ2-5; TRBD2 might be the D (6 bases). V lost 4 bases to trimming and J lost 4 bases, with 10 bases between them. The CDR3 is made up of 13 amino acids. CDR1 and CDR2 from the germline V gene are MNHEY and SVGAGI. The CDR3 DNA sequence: TGTGCCAGCAGTTCGGACGGGGGAGAGACCCAGTACTTC. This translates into CASSSDGGETQYF.

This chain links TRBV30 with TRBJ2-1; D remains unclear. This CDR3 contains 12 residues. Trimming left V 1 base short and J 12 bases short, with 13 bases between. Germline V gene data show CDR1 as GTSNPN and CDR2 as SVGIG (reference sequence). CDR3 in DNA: TGTGCCTGGAGTGCCGGTACCTTTGGGCAGTTCTTC. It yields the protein CAWSAGTFGQFF.

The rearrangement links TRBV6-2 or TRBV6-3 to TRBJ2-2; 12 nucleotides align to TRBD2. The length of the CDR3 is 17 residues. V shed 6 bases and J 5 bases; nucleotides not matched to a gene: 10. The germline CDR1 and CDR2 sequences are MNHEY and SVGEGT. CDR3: CASRRLAGELWTGELFF. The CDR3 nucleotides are TGTGCCAGCAGACGACTAGCGGGAGAATTATGGACCGGGGAGCTGTTTTTT.

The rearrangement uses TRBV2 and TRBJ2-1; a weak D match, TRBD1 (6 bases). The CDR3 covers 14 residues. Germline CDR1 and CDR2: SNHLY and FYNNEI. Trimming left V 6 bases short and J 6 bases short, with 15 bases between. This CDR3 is CASREAPQGNEQFF. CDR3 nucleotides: TGTGCCAGCAGGGAGGCACCACAGGGCAATGAGCAGTTCTTC.

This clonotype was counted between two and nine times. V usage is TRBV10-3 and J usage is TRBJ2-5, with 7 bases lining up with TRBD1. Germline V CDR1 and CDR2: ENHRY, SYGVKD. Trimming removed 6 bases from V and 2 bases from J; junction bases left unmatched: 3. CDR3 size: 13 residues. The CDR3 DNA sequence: TGTGCCATCAGAAGACAGGGTCAAGAGACCCAGTACTTC. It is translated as CAIRRQGQETQYF.

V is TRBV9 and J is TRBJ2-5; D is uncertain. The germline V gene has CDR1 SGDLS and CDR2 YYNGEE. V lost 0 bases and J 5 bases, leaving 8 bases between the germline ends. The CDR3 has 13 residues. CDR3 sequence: CASSVGVWETQYF. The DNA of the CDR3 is TGTGCCAGCAGCGTAGGGGTGTGGGAGACCCAGTACTTC.

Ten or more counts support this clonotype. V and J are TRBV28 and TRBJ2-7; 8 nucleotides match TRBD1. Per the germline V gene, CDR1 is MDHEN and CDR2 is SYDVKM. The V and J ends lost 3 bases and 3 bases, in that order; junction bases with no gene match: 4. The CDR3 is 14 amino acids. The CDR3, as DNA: TGTGCCAGCAGTTTGCACAGGGGGATCTACGAGCAGTACTTC. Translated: CASSLHRGIYEQYF.